The 30 T cell receptor beta chains below all came from one sample that was sequenced in a study of T-cell reconstitution after alpha-beta-depleted transplantation in children. Unique molecular identifiers were incorporated when the TCRbeta library was constructed. Via MiXCR, TCRdb re-called the PCR reads, giving one row per CDR3 protein. The table has about a million distinct CDR3 sequences, 25% to 35% seen once; the top ten hold about 28%. The input for sequencing was PBMCs, mostly from graft donor cells, taken 360 days after TCRalphabeta/CD19-depleted stem cell transplant. These receptor sequences come from a boy less than two years old who had a stem cell transplant for SCID, so the T cells may come from the graft donor.

Only a few counts were recorded for this clonotype. The rearrangement uses TRBV7-9 and TRBJ2-3; 10 nucleotides match TRBD2. Germline V lookup: CDR1 SEHNR, CDR2 FQNEAQ (reference sequence). With 2 bases clipped from V and 6 bases from J, the junction kept 11 bases outside the gene matches. The CDR3 is 17 amino acids. CDR3 residues: CASSLTQLAGTTDTQYF. DNA of the CDR3: TGTGCCAGCAGCTTAACCCAACTAGCGGGGACGACGGATACGCAGTATTTT.

The genes are TRBV28 and TRBJ2-2; tentative D call: TRBD1 (6 bases). The V end was cut by 5 bases, the J end by 5 bases, with 21 bases between. The CDR3 runs 17 residues. Germline V CDR1 and CDR2: MDHEN, SYDVKM. The CDR3, as DNA: TGTGCCAGCAGTCTCCAGGGGCGACAGATAAGGACCGGGGAGCTGTTTTTT. It codes for CASSLQGRQIRTGELFF.

This clonotype was recorded a few times. The chain recombines TRBV6-5 with TRBJ1-3, with D perhaps matching TRBD1 (5 bases). The CDR3 has 15 amino acids. Trimming took 2 bases from V and 5 from J, leaving 13 bases between them. Germline CDR1 and CDR2: MNHEY and SVGAGI. This chain's CDR3 is CASSYRDGHRNTIYF. Written as DNA, the CDR3 is TGTGCCAGCAGTTACCGGGACGGCCACCGAAACACCATATATTTT.

In this sample, this clonotype turned up once. The V gene is TRBV6-1, the J gene TRBJ2-1, with D perhaps assigned TRBD1 or TRBD2 (6 bases each). CDR1 is MNHNS, CDR2 SASEGT, per germline. This CDR3 region has 15 residues. Trimming shortened V by 2 bases and J by 3 bases, and 11 bases separated the two germline ends. The CDR3 reads CASSELGGYYNEQFF. DNA for the CDR3: TGTGCCAGCAGTGAACTGGGGGGCTACTACAATGAGCAGTTCTTC.

The chain carries TRBV5-1 and TRBJ2-3; no reliable D call. The CDR3 is 15 residues long. Between the trimmed V and J ends, which lost 0 bases and 2 bases, there was a span of 10 bases. Germline assignment: CDR1 SGHRS and CDR2 YFSETQ. The CDR3 DNA follows: TGCGCCAGCAGCTTGGATTCCCGTTACACAGATACGCAGTATTTT. Protein sequence: CASSLDSRYTDTQYF.

This rearrangement joins TRBV7-9 to TRBJ1-6; D possibly corresponds to TRBD1 (5 bases). Trimming removed 3 bases from V and 9 bases from J, with 9 bases in between. Germline CDR1 and CDR2: SEHNR and FQNEAQ (reference sequence). The CDR3 totals 13 residues. CDR3 DNA: TGTGCCAGCAGCTTGAGGGGCATTTCACCCCTCCACTTT. Protein sequence: CASSLRGISPLHF.

V usage is TRBV6-2 or TRBV6-3 and J usage is TRBJ2-1, with 16 bases that match TRBD2. V lost 7 bases, J lost 1 base, and 13 bases stayed unmatched. Germline V gene sequence: CDR1 MNHEY, CDR2 SVGEGT. CDR3 length equals 20 residues. Here the CDR3 reads CASKMIPGLAGGRSYNEQFF. Written as DNA, the CDR3 is TGTGCCAGCAAAATGATACCGGGACTAGCGGGGGGGAGGTCCTACAATGAGCAGTTCTTC.

This chain links TRBV15 with TRBJ2-4, with D hard to call. The length of the CDR3 is 15 residues. Per germline, CDR1 LNHNV and CDR2 YYDKDF (reference sequence). V was clipped by 6 bases and J by 0 bases, with 12 bases between them. The CDR3 sequence is CATRPRDLAKNIQYF. CDR3 nucleotides: TGTGCCACCAGACCCCGCGATCTAGCCAAAAACATTCAGTACTTC.

CDR3 in DNA: TGCGCCAGCAGCCCGACAGGGGAGCCCCAAGAGACCCAGTACTTC. Translating gives CASSPTGEPQETQYF. The rearrangement joins TRBV4-1 to TRBJ2-5; 8 nucleotides match TRBD1. This CDR3 region has 15 residues. V lost 4 bases and J lost 1; bases outside the gene matches: 5. Germline values: CDR1 MGHRA, CDR2 YSYEKL.

The chain combines TRBV7-8 with TRBJ2-3, with 14 bases matching TRBD2. The CDR3 loop spans 16 amino acids. CDR1 and CDR2 (germline): SGHVS, FQNEAQ. The ends lost 5 bases at V and 5 bases at J; junction bases unmatched: 6. The CDR3 sequence is CASSQTSGGAGDTQYF. DNA for the CDR3: TGTGCCAGCAGCCAGACTAGCGGGGGGGCTGGAGATACGCAGTATTTT.

This chain joins TRBV28 and TRBJ2-7, with 8 bases fitting TRBD1. Germline values: CDR1 MDHEN, CDR2 SYDVKM. V trimming: 5 bases; J trimming: 1 base; junction bases outside the gene matches: 10. The CDR3 has 16 amino acids. CDR3 residues: CASSGTGQGPSYEQYF. CDR3 DNA: TGTGCCAGCAGTGGAACCGGACAGGGCCCTTCCTACGAGCAGTACTTC.

The chain has TRBV7-2 and TRBJ2-1; 13 nucleotides agree with TRBD2. J gave up 4 bases and V 6 bases, and 12 bases lay outside the gene matches. Germline CDR1 and CDR2: SGHTA and FQGNSA. This CDR3 has 18 residues. The CDR3 DNA reads TGTGCCAGCAGGGGGGGGACTAGCGGGGAGTATAGATACAATGAGCAGTTCTTC. Amino acids: CASRGGTSGEYRYNEQFF.

The table lists this clonotype with a few counts. This chain links TRBV5-1 with TRBJ2-3; weak D call: TRBD2 (5 bases). The ends were cut back, 5 bases at V and 6 bases at J, with 16 bases in the middle. This CDR3 comprises 14 residues. The germline V gene encodes CDR1 SGHRS and CDR2 YFSETQ. This CDR3 is CASRNSGRPDTQYF. The DNA of the CDR3 is TGCGCCAGCAGAAACAGCGGACGCCCGGATACGCAGTATTTT.

V gene TRBV5-1 combines with J gene TRBJ2-1; 10 bases match TRBD2. The germline CDR1 and CDR2 sequences are SGHRS and YFSETQ. CDR3 length: 19 amino acids. With V trimmed by 2 bases and J by 0 bases, 11 bases remained unmatched. The CDR3 spells CASSLRSSGGWSSYNEQFF. CDR3 bases: TGCGCCAGCAGCTTAAGGTCTAGCGGGGGCTGGAGCTCCTACAATGAGCAGTTCTTC.

This clonotype was observed a handful of times. This chain connects TRBV7-8 to TRBJ1-1; D might be TRBD1 (5 bases). This CDR3 has 14 residues. The V end was cut by 0 bases, the J end by 4 bases, with 9 bases between. In germline, CDR1 is SGHVS, CDR2 FQNEAQ. CDR3 nucleotides: TGTGCCAGCAGCTTAGCCAGGGTAATCACTGAAGCTTTCTTT. Amino acid sequence: CASSLARVITEAFF.

The chain has TRBV6-1 and TRBJ2-3; 12 bases fit TRBD2. Germline-derived CDR1 and CDR2 are MNHNS and SASEGT. This CDR3 contains 15 residues. V was pared by 4 bases and J by 7 bases, with 6 bases of the junction left unmatched. CDR3 in amino acids: CASSASGGARNTQYF. DNA for the CDR3: TGTGCCAGCAGTGCTAGCGGGGGGGCCCGGAATACGCAGTATTTT.

The genes are TRBV20-1 and TRBJ2-1, with no clear D. CDR1 is DFQATT and CDR2 is SNEGSKA in the germline V gene (reference sequence). V shed 0 bases and J shed 5 bases, with 8 bases lying between them. The CDR3 extends over 13 amino acids. DNA for the CDR3: TGCAGTGCTAGAGATCGAACCGACAATGAGCAGTTCTTC. The encoded protein is CSARDRTDNEQFF.

This chain uses TRBV15 with TRBJ1-4; weak D call: TRBD1 (6 bases). This CDR3 contains 17 residues. The V end lost 1 base, the J end lost 5 bases, and 17 bases lay between the germline ends. CDR1 is LNHNV and CDR2 is YYDKDF in the germline V gene (reference sequence). CDR3 coding DNA: TGTGCCACCAGCAGAGGGGGCTCTTCCAGGGGCAATGAAAAACTGTTTTTT. Its translation: CATSRGGSSRGNEKLFF. The full variable domain, rest sourced from reference TRBV15 and TRBJ1-4, is DAMVIQNPRYQVTQFGKPVTLSCSQTLNHNVMYWYQQKSSQAPKLLFHYYDKDFNNEADTPDNFQSRRPNTSFCFLDIRSPGLGDTAMYLCATSRGGSSRGNEKLFFGSGTQLSVL.

This clonotype was found a few times. The V and J genes are TRBV7-9 and TRBJ1-4; 8 nucleotides align to TRBD1. After removal of 5 bases from V and 3 bases from J, the junction contained 5 bases not matched to a gene. Germline CDR1 is SEHNR and CDR2 is FQNEAQ (reference sequence). CDR3 length equals 15 residues. In DNA, the CDR3 is TGTGCCAGCAGCGGCCGACAGGGGTCTAATGAAAAACTGTTTTTT. Translated: CASSGRQGSNEKLFF.

This sequence joins TRBV15 and TRBJ2-4; 8 nucleotides agree with TRBD1. Germline V CDR1 and CDR2: LNHNV, YYDKDF (reference sequence). After removal of 0 bases from V and 0 bases from J, the junction contained 7 bases not matched to a gene. The CDR3 contains 18 residues. The DNA of the CDR3 is TGTGCCACCAGCAGAGATAAAAGGACAGGGTTAGCCAAAAACATTCAGTACTTC. Its translation is CATSRDKRTGLAKNIQYF.

The CDR3 spells CSVGSIDFTSTDTQYF. The CDR3 bases are TGCAGCGTCGGATCGATAGACTTTACTAGCACAGATACGCAGTATTTT. The chain recombines TRBV29-1 with TRBJ2-3; D is uncertain. The CDR3 loop spans 16 amino acids. The V end lost 6 bases, the J end lost 0 bases, and 19 bases lay between the germline ends. Germline CDR1 and CDR2: SQVTM and ANQGSEA.

The chain links TRBV29-1 to TRBJ1-1; 7 positions agree with TRBD1. The germline V gene has CDR1 SQVTM and CDR2 ANQGSEA. This CDR3 is built from 13 residues. Germline trimming cut 7 bases from V and 3 bases from J; bases unmatched to any gene: 8. This chain's CDR3 is CSAVQGYDTEAFF. The CDR3 region has the DNA TGCAGCGCTGTACAGGGGTACGACACTGAAGCTTTCTTT.

This clonotype appeared many times. At one end the junction does not follow the germline gene, possibly because of a read error. V usage is TRBV5-1 and J usage is TRBJ2-3; TRBD1 is a possible D gene (5 bases). Germline assignment: CDR1 SGHRS and CDR2 YFSETQ. The CDR3 is made up of 15 amino acids. The CDR3 coding sequence is TGTGCCAGCAGCTTAGGGGCAGGGCCCACAGATACGCAGTATTTT. Translated: CASSLGAGPTDTQYF.

This clonotype was seen only a few times. CDR3 DNA: TGTGCCACGGATGAAGGGACTAGCGTCGGCTACGAGCAGTACTTC. It specifies CATDEGTSVGYEQYF. The chain is built from TRBV24-1 and TRBJ2-7, with TRBD2 matching 10 bases. This CDR3 is built from 15 residues. The V gene's germline CDR1 is KGHDR and CDR2 SFDVKD. V gave up 10 bases and J gave up 3 bases; unmatched junction bases: 11.

There are many counts of this clonotype. V and J are TRBV9 and TRBJ1-1, with D possibly matching TRBD1 (6 bases). V was trimmed by 0 bases and J by 0 bases, leaving 15 bases between them. From germline, CDR1 is SGDLS and CDR2 YYNGEE. The CDR3 sequence is 17 residues long. CDR3 sequence (DNA): TGTGCCAGCAGCGTAGTAGGAACAGGGTATATGAACACTGAAGCTTTCTTT. It codes for CASSVVGTGYMNTEAFF.

The chain uses TRBV20-1 and TRBJ2-5; TRBD1 is a possible D gene (6 bases). This CDR3 contains 14 residues. Germline V CDR1 and CDR2: DFQATT, SNEGSKA (reference sequence). The V end was cut by 1 base, the J end by 4 bases, with 13 bases between. CDR3 nucleotides: TGCAGTGCTAGAGCGGTGGGCAGGGGAGAGACCCAGTACTTC. It translates to CSARAVGRGETQYF.

This clonotype was counted between two and nine times. The chain couples TRBV9 to TRBJ1-5, with D possibly TRBD1 on 6 matching bases. From germline, CDR1 is SGDLS and CDR2 YYNGEE. The ends were cut back, 2 bases at V and 4 bases at J, with 13 bases in the middle. CDR3 length equals 15 residues. The CDR3 nucleotides read TGTGCCAGCAGCGTTTACCCCGACAGGAATCAGCCCCAGCATTTT. Translating it yields CASSVYPDRNQPQHF.

This clonotype was observed a handful of times. V gene TRBV11-2 combines with J gene TRBJ2-1; D is possibly TRBD1 (5 bases). V was shortened by 7 bases and J by 4 bases, with 20 bases between the two germline ends. The CDR3 covers 16 residues. Germline CDR1 is SGHAT and CDR2 is FQNNGV. Here the CDR3 reads CASIGPGLGVYNEQFF. CDR3 coding DNA: TGTGCCAGCATAGGCCCAGGGTTAGGTGTATACAATGAGCAGTTCTTC.

The CDR3 protein is CSARDWAFF. The CDR3 nucleotides are TGCAGTGCTAGAGATTGGGCTTTCTTT. J is TRBJ1-1 and V is TRBV20-1; D is unresolved. Trimming took 0 bases from V and 11 from J, leaving 4 bases between them. The CDR3 runs to 9 residues. Germline V CDR1 and CDR2: DFQATT, SNEGSKA (reference sequence).

This clonotype was seen only a few times. The V and J genes are TRBV29-1 and TRBJ1-1; D is unresolved. V shed 4 bases and J shed 3 bases, with 9 bases lying between them. From germline, CDR1 is SQVTM and CDR2 ANQGSEA. The CDR3 has 12 amino acids. For the CDR3, the DNA is TGCAGCGTTGCGGCAGCCTACACTGAAGCTTTCTTT. Residues: CSVAAAYTEAFF.